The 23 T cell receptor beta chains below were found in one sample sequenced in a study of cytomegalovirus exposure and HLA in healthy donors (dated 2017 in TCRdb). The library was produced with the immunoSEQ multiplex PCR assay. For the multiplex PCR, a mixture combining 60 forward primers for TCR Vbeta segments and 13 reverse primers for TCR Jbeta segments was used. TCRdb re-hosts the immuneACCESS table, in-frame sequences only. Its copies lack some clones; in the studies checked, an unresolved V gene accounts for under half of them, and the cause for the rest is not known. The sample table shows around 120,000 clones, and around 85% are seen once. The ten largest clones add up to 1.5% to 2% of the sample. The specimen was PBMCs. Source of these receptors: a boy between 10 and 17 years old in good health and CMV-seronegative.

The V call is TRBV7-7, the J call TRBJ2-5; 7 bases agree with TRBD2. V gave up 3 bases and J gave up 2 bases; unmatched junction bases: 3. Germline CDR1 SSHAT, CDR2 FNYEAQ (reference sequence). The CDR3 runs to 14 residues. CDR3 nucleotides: TGTGCCAGCAGCTTTGGGGGGGTGCAAGAGACCCAGTACTTC. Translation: CASSFGGVQETQYF.

The CDR3 loop is CASRLAGRASTDTQYF. The DNA for the CDR3 is TGTGCCAGCAGACTAGCGGGGCGGGCCTCCACAGATACGCAGTATTTT. The chain links TRBV2 to TRBJ2-3; 10 bases align to TRBD2. The V and J ends lost 6 bases and 2 bases, in that order; junction bases with no gene match: 8. The CDR3 covers 16 residues. Germline assignment: CDR1 SNHLY and CDR2 FYNNEI.

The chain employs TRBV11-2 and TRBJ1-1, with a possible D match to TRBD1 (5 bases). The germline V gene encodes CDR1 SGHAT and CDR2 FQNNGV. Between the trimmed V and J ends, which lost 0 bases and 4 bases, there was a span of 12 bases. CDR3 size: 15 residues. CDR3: CASSLEGLRATEAFF. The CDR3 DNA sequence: TGTGCCAGCAGCTTAGAAGGCCTCAGGGCCACTGAAGCTTTCTTT.

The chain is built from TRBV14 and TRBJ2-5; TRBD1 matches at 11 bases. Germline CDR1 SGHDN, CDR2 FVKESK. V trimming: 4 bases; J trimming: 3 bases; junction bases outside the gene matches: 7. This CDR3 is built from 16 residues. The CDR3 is CASSRNPGQGEETQYF. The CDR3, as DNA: TGTGCCAGCAGCCGAAACCCGGGACAGGGGGAAGAGACCCAGTACTTC.

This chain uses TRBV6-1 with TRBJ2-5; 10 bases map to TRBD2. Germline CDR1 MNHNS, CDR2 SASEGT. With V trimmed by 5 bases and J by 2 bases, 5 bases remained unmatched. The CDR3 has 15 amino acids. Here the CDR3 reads CASSLAGGIQETQYF. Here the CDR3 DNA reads TGTGCCAGCAGTTTAGCGGGGGGAATTCAAGAGACCCAGTACTTC.

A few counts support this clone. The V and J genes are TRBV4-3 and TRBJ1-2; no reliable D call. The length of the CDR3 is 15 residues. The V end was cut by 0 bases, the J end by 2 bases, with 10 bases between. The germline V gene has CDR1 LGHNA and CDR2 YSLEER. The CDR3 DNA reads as TGCGCCAGCAGCCAAGATCGGGGTACAAACTATGGCTACACCTTC. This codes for CASSQDRGTNYGYTF.

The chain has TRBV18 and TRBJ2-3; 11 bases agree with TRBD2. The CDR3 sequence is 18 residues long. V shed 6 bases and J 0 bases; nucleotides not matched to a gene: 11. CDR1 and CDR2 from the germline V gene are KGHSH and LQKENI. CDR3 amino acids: CASSLAGGHYSSTDTQYF. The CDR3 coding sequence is TGTGCCAGCTCCCTAGCGGGGGGCCATTACTCTAGCACAGATACGCAGTATTTT.

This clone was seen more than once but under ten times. CDR3 sequence: CASRPLAGGYNEQFF. The CDR3 DNA reads TGTGCCAGCAGGCCTCTAGCGGGAGGTTACAATGAGCAGTTCTTC. V usage is TRBV6-5 and J usage is TRBJ2-1; 11 bases align to TRBD2. The CDR3 has 15 amino acids. Losses at the gene ends were 6 bases for V and 4 bases for J; bases not matched to a gene: 5. CDR1 and CDR2 from the germline V gene are MNHEY and SVGAGI.

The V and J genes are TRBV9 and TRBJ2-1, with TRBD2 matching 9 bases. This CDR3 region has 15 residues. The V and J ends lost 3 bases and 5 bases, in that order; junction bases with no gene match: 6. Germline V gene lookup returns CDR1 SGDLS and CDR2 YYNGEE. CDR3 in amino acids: CASSASGGSHNEQFF. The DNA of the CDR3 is TGTGCCAGCAGCGCCAGCGGGGGGAGCCACAATGAGCAGTTCTTC.

The DNA for the CDR3 is TGTGCCAGCAGACGAGGGAATGAAAAACTGTTTTTT. It specifies CASRRGNEKLFF. The V gene is TRBV7-9, the J gene TRBJ1-4; D not resolved. This CDR3 spans 12 amino acids. Germline CDR1 is SEHNR and CDR2 is FQNEAQ (reference sequence). V was clipped by 6 bases and J by 5 bases, with 7 bases between them.

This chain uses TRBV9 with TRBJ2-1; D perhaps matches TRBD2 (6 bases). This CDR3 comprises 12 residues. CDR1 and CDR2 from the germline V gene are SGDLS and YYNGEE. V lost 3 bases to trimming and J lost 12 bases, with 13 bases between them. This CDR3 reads CASSDRGSGQFF. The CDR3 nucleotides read TGTGCCAGCAGCGATCGGGGGTCCGGGCAGTTCTTC.

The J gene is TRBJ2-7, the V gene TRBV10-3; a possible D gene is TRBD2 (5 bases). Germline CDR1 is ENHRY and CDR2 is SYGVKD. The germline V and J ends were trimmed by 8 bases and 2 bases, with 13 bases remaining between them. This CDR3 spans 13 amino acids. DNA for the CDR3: TGTGCCATCGGGAGAACCACCACCTACGAGCAGTACTTC. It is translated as CAIGRTTTYEQYF.

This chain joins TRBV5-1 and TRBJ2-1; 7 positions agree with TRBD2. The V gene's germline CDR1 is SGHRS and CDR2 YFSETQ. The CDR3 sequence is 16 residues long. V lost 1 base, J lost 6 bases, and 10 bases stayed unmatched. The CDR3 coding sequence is TGCGCCAGCAGCTTGAGTAGCGGGTCTACCACCAATGAGCAGTTCTTC. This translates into CASSLSSGSTTNEQFF.

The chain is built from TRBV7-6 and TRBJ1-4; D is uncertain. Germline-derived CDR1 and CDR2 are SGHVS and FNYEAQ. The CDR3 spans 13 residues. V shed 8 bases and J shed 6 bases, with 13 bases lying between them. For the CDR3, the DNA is TGTGCCAGCGGTGAGATTGGGCATGAAAAACTGTTTTTT. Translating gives CASGEIGHEKLFF. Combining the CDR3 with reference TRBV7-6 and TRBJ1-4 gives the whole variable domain GAGVSQSPRYKVTKRGQDVALRCDPISGHVSLYWYRQALGQGPEFLTYFNYEAQQDKSGLPNDRFSAERPEGSISTLTIQRTEQRDSAMYRCASGEIGHEKLFFGSGTQLSVL.

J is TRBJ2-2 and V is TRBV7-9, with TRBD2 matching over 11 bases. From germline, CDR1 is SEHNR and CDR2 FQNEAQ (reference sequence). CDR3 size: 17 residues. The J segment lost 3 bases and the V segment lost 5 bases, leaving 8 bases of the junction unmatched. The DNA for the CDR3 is TGTGCCAGCAGCCTCTCTAGCGGGAGGCCGTACACCGGGGAGCTGTTTTTT. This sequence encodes CASSLSSGRPYTGELFF.

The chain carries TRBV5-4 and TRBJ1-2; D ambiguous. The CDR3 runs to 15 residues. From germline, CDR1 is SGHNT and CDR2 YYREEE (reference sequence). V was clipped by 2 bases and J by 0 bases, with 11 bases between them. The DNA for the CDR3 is TGTGCCAGCAGCTTAGAGCCTTTAGCTAACTATGGCTACACCTTC. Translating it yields CASSLEPLANYGYTF.

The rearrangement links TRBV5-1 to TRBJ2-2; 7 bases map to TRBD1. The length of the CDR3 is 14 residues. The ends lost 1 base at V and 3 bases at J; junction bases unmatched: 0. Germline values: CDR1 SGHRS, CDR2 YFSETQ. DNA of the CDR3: TGCGCCAGCAGCTTGACAGGGGACACCGGGGAGCTGTTTTTT. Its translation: CASSLTGDTGELFF.

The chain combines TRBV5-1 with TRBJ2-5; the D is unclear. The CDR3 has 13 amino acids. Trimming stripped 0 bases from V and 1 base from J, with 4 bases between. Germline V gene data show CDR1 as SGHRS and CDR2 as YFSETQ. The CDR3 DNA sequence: TGCGCCAGCAGCTTGGACAGCCAAGAGACCCAGTACTTC. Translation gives CASSLDSQETQYF.

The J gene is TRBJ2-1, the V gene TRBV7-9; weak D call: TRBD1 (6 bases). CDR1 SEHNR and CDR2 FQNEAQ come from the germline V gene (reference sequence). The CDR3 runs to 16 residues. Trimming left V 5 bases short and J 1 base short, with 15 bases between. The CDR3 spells CASSIPGGRSYNEQFF. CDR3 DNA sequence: TGTGCCAGCAGCATACCTGGGGGCCGATCCTACAATGAGCAGTTCTTC.

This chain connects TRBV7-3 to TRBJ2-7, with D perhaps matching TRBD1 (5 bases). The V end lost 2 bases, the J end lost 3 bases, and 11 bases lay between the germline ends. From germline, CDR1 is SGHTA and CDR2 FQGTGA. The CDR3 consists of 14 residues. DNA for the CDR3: TGTGCCAGCAGCTTACGACAGCTTCTCTACGAGCAGTACTTC. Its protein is CASSLRQLLYEQYF. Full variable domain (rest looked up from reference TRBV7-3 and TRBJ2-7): GAGVSQTPSNKVTEKGKYVELRCDPISGHTALYWYRQSLGQGPEFLIYFQGTGAADDSGLPNDRFFAVRPEGSVSTLKIQRTERGDSAVYLCASSLRQLLYEQYFGPGTRLTVT.

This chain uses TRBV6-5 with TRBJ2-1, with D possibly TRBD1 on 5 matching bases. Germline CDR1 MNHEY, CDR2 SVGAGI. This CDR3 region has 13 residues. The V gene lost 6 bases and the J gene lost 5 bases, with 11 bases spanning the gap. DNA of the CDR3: TGTGCCAGCAGCCCCTGGGGCGACAATGAGCAGTTCTTC. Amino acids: CASSPWGDNEQFF.

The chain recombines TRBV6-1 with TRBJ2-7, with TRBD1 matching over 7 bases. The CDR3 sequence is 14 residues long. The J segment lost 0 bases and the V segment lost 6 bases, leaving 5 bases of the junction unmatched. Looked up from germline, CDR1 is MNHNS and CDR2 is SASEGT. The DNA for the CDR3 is TGTGCCAGCAGCAACAGGGGCAACTCCTACGAGCAGTACTTC. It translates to CASSNRGNSYEQYF.

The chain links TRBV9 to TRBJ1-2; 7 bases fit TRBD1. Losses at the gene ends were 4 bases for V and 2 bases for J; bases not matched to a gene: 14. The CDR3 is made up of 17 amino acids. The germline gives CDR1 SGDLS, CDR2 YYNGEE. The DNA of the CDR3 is TGTGCCAGCAGCTCAGGGGACAGAGAGATGGGAAACTATGGCTACACCTTC. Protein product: CASSSGDREMGNYGYTF.